This TCR beta chain was identified in a study of shared clonotypes between healthy human individuals. Healthy HIV-negative adults with no recent acute infections or vaccinations were recruited as donors. Study results and caveats: Few donors restricted represented genetic and exposure-history diversity. A reduction in generation probabilities was seen for non-shared clonotypes relative to those shared by all four donors.

This CDR3 region has 14 residues. The germline V gene encodes CDR1 SNHLY and CDR2 FYNNEI. The V end was cut by 7 bases, the J end by 0 bases, with 13 bases between. About this clone itself: The antigen remains unidentified.

Per the study methods: In the immunoSEQ data, sequences were junction-only and lacked quality scores, so filtering differed. TCRdb's table, derived via immunoSEQ multiplex PCR, lists solely in-frame clones and lacks some. V and J calls and clone size are those listed in that table; D and trimming were worked out from the DNA. The data hold about 770,000 clones, with over 55% observed a single time. V is TRBV2 and J is TRBJ2-7, with D perhaps matching TRBD2 (6 bases). Sequenced: memory CD4+ T cells sorted from blood. This sample's subset: CD45RA-negative fraction. This receptor was identified in a woman in her thirties in good health. The CDR3 sequence: CASIAAETSYEQYF. The CDR3 DNA is TGTGCCAGCATAGCGGCGGAGACCTCCTACGAGCAGTACTTC.